The entry below describes one T cell receptor beta chain. This specimen belongs to a study of control samples from healthy donors and cancer patients. Germline V gene lookup returns CDR1 MNHEY and CDR2 SMNVEV (reference sequence). This CDR3 is 12 amino acids long. Trimming took 4 bases from V and 4 from J, leaving 7 bases between them. Generated by immunoSEQ multiplex PCR, the TCRdb table keeps only in-frame clones and is missing some. The repertoire holds roughly 94,000 clones, with about 88% as singletons. The source material was PBMCs. The chain uses TRBV27 and TRBJ1-1; no reliable D call. This sequence originates from an older man with lung cancer. For the CDR3, the DNA is TGTGCCAGCAGTTCCTCGGTCACTGAAGCTTTCTTT. Protein product: CASSSSVTEAFF.